This T cell receptor beta chain is from a study of post-analysis software for immune sequencing data (dated by TCRdb to 2013 to 2016). Study-wide context: Disease courses on record covered relapsing-remitting, secondary progressive and progressive-relapsing multiple sclerosis, though some patients had no subtype annotation. The patient repertoires were set against about 10 previously published healthy control repertoires from donors whose ages ranged from roughly 6 to 27 years. A subset of samples was prepared in parallel using single-end sample barcoding, then pooled and co-amplified after Illumina adapter ligation.

To demonstrate the VDJtools post-analysis software, TCR beta repertoires were profiled from the peripheral blood of 10 to 15 young patients with multiple sclerosis. The patients with multiple sclerosis were children and adolescents between roughly 6 and 17 years of age. Library preparation employed PCR. For sequencing, an Illumina HiSeq 2500 was employed. To reduce PCR and sequencing biases, unique molecular identifiers were built into the TCR beta cDNA libraries. Some 500,000 cDNA molecules were obtained for every 1 to 10 million input T cells, so each molecule roughly corresponded to one T cell. The same protocol used for the earlier healthy control dataset was applied to prepare and sequence the patient libraries. Samples belonging to the same batch were prepared together, multiplexed and sequenced on a shared HiSeq lane. The study's processing was this. MIGEC was used to process the raw barcoded reads, and molecular identifier groups with only a single read were discarded before consensus assembly and CDR3 extraction. VDJtools was used for post-analysis of the clonotype tables, with diversity normalized by down-sampling every dataset to the smallest sample size. In repertoire overlap clustering, CDR3 amino acid sequences, but not nucleotide sequences, were matched to correct batch-related cross-sample contamination. Using fastp trimming at Q25 and MiXCR clonotype assembly, TCRdb reanalyzed the public sequencing data and kept in-frame beta chains. Records with the same CDR3 protein are collapsed into one entry carrying the most frequent genes and DNA. The authors' filters were not applied to this entry. For this sample there are roughly 170,000 distinct CDR3 sequences; 30% appear just once. The top ten clonotypes cover about 1.6% of the sample.

V trim: 0 bases; J trim: 3 bases; unmatched bases: 3. Measured from the cysteine to the phenylalanine, the CDR3 is 17 residues long. Just the 51-base CDR3 DNA is kept, in frame starting at base 1. Sequences SGHAT (CDR1) and FQNNGV (CDR2) are obtained from the germline V gene. This clonotype was observed at least ten times. What this receptor recognizes is not known. Base quality data are lacking; no much larger clone is found one base away. Study-wide conclusions, independent of this receptor: Compared with controls, multiple sclerosis patients had significantly lower normalized Chao1 diversity, a finding suggesting substantial peripheral T-cell clonal expansion. Strong co-clustering of samples prepared in the same batch was shown by direct clustering with F measure, prompting a batch-effect correction. Patients showed significantly higher frequencies than controls for roughly 5 TRBV segments, among them TRBV5-6, TRBV5-1 and TRBV20-1. The control group was slightly older than the multiple sclerosis patient group.

The sequencing input was blood. Rearrangement joined TRBV11-2 to TRBJ1-6; 9 bases in between match TRBD1. This receptor was obtained from a girl aged 5 to 17 with multiple sclerosis. The nucleotide sequence is given as TGTGCCAGCAGCTTAGACCGACAGGGGGGCTATAATTCACCCCTCCACTTT. It codes for CASSLDRQGGYNSPLHF.